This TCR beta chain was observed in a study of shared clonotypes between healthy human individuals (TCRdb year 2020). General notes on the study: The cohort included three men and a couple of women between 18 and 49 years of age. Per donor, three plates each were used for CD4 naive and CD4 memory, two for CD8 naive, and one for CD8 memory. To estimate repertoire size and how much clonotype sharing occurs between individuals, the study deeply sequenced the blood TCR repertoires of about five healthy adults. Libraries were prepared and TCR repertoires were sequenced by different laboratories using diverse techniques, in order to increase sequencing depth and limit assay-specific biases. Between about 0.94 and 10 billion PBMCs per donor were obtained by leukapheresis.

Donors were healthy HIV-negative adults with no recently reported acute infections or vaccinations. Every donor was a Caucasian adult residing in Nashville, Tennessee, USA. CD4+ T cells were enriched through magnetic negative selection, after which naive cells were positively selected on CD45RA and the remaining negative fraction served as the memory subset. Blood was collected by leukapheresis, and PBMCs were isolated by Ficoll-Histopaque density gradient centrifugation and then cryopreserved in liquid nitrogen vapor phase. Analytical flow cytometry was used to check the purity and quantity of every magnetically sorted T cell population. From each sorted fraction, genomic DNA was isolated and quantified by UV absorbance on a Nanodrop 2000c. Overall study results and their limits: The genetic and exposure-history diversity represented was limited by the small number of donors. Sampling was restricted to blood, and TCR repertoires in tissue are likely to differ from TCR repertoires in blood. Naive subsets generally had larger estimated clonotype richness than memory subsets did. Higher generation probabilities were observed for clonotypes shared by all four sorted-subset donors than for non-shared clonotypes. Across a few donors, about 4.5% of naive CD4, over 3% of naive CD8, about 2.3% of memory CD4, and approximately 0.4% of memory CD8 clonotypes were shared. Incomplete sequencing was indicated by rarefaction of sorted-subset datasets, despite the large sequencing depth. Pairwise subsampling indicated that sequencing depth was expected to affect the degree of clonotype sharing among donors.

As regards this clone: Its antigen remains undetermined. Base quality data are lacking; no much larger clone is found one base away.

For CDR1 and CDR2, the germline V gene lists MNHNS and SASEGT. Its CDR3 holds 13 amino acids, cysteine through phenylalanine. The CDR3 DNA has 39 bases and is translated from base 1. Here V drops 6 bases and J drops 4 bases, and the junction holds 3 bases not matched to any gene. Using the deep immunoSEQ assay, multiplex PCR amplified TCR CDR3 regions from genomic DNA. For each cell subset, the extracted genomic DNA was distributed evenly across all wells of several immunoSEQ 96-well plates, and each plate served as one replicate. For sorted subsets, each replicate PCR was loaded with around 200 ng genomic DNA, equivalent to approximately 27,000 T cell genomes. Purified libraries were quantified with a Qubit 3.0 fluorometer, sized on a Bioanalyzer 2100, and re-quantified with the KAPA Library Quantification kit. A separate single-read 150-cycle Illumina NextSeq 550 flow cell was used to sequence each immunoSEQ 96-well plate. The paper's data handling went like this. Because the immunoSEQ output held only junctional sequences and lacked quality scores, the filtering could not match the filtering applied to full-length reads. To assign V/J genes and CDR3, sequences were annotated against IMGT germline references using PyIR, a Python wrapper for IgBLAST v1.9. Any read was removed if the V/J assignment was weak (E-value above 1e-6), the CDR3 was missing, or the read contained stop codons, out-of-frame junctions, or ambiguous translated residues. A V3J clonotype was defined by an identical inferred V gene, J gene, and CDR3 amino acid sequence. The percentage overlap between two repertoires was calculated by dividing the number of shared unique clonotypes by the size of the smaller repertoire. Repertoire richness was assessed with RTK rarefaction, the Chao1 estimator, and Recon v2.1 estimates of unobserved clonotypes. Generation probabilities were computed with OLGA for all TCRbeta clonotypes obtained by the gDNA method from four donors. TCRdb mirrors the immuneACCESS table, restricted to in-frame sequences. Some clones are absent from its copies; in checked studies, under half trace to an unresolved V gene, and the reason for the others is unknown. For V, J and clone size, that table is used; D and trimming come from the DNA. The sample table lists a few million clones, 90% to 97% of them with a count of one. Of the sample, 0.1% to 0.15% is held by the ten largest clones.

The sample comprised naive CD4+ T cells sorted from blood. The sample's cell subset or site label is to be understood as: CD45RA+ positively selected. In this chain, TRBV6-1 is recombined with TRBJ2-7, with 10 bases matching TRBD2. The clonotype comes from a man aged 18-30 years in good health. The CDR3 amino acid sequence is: CASRLAGVYEQYF. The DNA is TGTGCCAGCAGGCTAGCGGGGGTTTACGAGCAGTACTTC.